This TCR beta chain derives from a study of blood T cell repertoires in COVID-19. Generated by immunoSEQ multiplex PCR, the TCRdb table keeps only in-frame clones and is missing some. The sample contains 120,000 or so clones, just under 85% of which appear only once. Trimming pared 5 bases from V and 5 bases from J, leaving 10 bases between. CDR1 MNHEY and CDR2 SVGEGT come from the germline V gene. The CDR3 totals 12 residues. This receptor was taken from a woman between 50 and 59 years old with acute or convalescent COVID-19. This chain connects TRBV6-2 or TRBV6-3 to TRBJ2-7; D possibly corresponds to TRBD2 (5 bases). The sequencing input was peripheral blood. CDR3 residues: CASSNSGHEQYF. CDR3 in DNA: TGTGCCAGCAGTAACAGCGGACACGAGCAGTACTTC.